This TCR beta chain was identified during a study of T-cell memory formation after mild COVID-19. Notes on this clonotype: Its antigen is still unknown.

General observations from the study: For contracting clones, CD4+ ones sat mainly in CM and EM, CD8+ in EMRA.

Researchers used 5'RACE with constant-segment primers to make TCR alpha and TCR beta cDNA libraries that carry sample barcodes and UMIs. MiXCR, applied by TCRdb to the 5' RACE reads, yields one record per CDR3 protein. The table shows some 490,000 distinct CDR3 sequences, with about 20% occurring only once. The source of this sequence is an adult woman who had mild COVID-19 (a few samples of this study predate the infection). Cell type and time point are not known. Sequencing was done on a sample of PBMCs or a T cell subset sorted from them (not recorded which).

In nucleotides, the CDR3 is TGTGCCACTCAGGAGGGCACTGAAGCTTTCTTT. It encodes CATQEGTEAFF. The chain recombines TRBV24-1 with TRBJ1-1; D uncertain. Trimming left V 10 bases short and J 4 bases short, with 9 bases between. Germline V CDR1 and CDR2: KGHDR, SFDVKD. The CDR3 contains 11 residues.